This T cell receptor (beta chain) was sequenced during a study of cytomegalovirus exposure and HLA in healthy donors. Background on the study: Caucasian-associated ancestry cluster membership applied to about 77% of 300 to 450 genotyped donors. Broader study findings: Other equally common chains were less clonally expanded than HLA-associated TCR beta chains, a later analysis showed.

Worth noting for this clone: The antigen is not known.

V dropped 4 bases and J dropped 2 bases, with 9 bases sitting between them. Germline-derived CDR1 and CDR2 are SGHRS and YFSETQ. The CDR3 spans 13 residues. The PCR used 60 Vbeta and 13 Jbeta primers. Here immunoSEQ multiplex PCR was the method, and the copy in TCRdb shows in-frame clones only, minus some. This table holds about 100,000 clones, less than 80% found once. The receptor's source is a middle-aged man in good health and CMV-seronegative. What was sequenced was PBMCs. This chain links TRBV5-1 with TRBJ2-5, with D possibly matching TRBD2 (5 bases). CDR3 in amino acids: CASSATGQETQYF. The CDR3 DNA follows: TGCGCCAGCAGCGCAACGGGGCAAGAGACCCAGTACTTC.